The clone carrying this T cell receptor beta chain was picked up a small number of times. Antigen specificity is unknown. The conserved phenylalanine or tryptophan normally closing the CDR3 is absent here, so this likely arose from a read error. These data belong to a study of tumor and adjacent non-tumor tissue in lung cancer. Study information: Patients comprised 12 adenocarcinoma, 2 squamous cell carcinoma and 1 small cell lung cancer. On average, productive TCRbeta reads reached 4 million to 4.5 million per sample. Study observations and caveats: TCR diversity was significantly greater in tumor than normal lung tissue. Shorter survival was associated with higher TCR diversity in tumors.

Germline loops: CDR1 SGHAT, CDR2 FQDESV (reference sequence). The CDR3 consists of 16 residues. The library came from three nested PCR rounds adapted from ARM-PCR protocols. TCRdb itself ran the multiplex PCR reads through MiXCR, one entry per CDR3 protein. The sample contains approximately 76,000 distinct CDR3 sequences, about two thirds of which appear only once. This sample's RNA came from whole unsorted tissue. This sequence joins TRBV11-1 and TRBJ2-7, with 8 bases fitting TRBD2. Material for sequencing was lung tumor tissue. This receptor was obtained from a woman aged 70 to 79 with non-small cell lung cancer. CDR3 amino acids: CASSLFRGRTTYEQYI. In DNA form, the CDR3 reads TGTGCCAGCAGCTTATTCCGCGGGAGGACGACCTATGAGCAGTACATC.